The clone carrying this T cell receptor beta chain was picked up many times. What it binds is not known. Every sampled donor was Caucasian and healthy. Germline CDR1 and CDR2: LGHNA and YNFKEQ. V was clipped by 2 bases and J by 1 base, with 11 bases between them. The CDR3 totals 16 residues. This entry belongs to a study of identical twins. Overall study results and limits: There is a chance that invariant MAIT and iNKT cells partially muddied zero-insertion analyses.

Using its own MiXCR run on the 5' RACE reads, TCRdb lists one record per CDR3 protein. The sample yields about 210,000 distinct CDR3 sequences, roughly 10% seen once. The sample taken for sequencing was memory (CD45RO+) T cells sorted from blood. The chain carries TRBV4-2 and TRBJ2-2; TRBD1 might be the D (6 bases). The clonotype originates from a woman younger than 35 in good health. This CDR3 is CASSQLIRGNTGELFF. As DNA, the CDR3 is TGTGCCAGCAGCCAATTAATCAGGGGGAACACCGGGGAGCTGTTTTTT.